This entry concerns a single T cell receptor beta chain. Its antigen is unidentified. The CDR3 loop spans 13 amino acids. The germline CDR1 and CDR2 sequences are MDHEN and SYDVKM. The V end lost 0 bases, the J end lost 3 bases, and 3 bases lay between the germline ends. The sample originates from a study of shared clonotypes between healthy human individuals. Several immunoSEQ plates held equal portions of the genomic DNA taken from each subset. Profiled with immunoSEQ multiplex PCR; TCRdb holds only in-frame clones, not every one. The sample yields about 2.1 million clones, roughly 91% seen once. Study results and caveats: Sampling covered nothing but blood. Tissue TCR repertoires likely differ from those found in blood. Generation probabilities of non-shared clonotypes were lower (relative to those shared by all four donors).

In the naive CD8 group, cells lacked CD45RO and were positively selected for CCR7, so terminally differentiated effector memory CD45RA+ cells were left out. This receptor was obtained from a man between 18 and 35 years old in good health. Some clones in this sample may be carry-over from other donors' samples. Material: naive CD8+ T cells from PBMCs. The rearrangement uses TRBV28 and TRBJ2-1, with D unresolved. The CDR3: CASSLWLYNEQFF. The DNA for the CDR3 is TGTGCCAGCAGTTTATGGCTCTACAATGAGCAGTTCTTC.